What follows describes a single T cell receptor beta chain. Its antigen remains unidentified. CDR3 length equals 16 residues. V lost 0 bases to trimming and J lost 11 bases; unmatched junction nucleotides: 10. Germline V gene lookup returns CDR1 SGHTA and CDR2 FQGNSA. This specimen comes from a study of cytotoxic CD8 clonotypes in ibrutinib-treated CLL. The table came from immunoSEQ multiplex PCR; TCRdb's copy has only in-frame clones and leaves some out. Here the sample spans around 160,000 clones, roughly 80% being singletons. Findings of the study overall: The public clonotypes identified were infrequent and showed contraction or stability on treatment.

Source: PBMCs, taken after 12 months of ibrutinib treatment. J is TRBJ1-6 and V is TRBV7-2; 7 bases are shared with TRBD1. This receptor was taken from a human donor with chronic lymphocytic leukemia. The CDR3, as DNA: TGTGCCAGCAGCTTAGCCGGGGAGAGGGACAGTCCACCCCTCCACTTT. Protein sequence: CASSLAGERDSPPLHF. The whole variable domain, remainder taken from reference TRBV7-2 and TRBJ1-6, is GAGVSQSPSNKVTEKGKDVELRCDPISGHTALYWYRQSLGQGLEFLIYFQGNSAPDKSGLPSDRFSAERTGGSVSTLTIQRTQQEDSAVYLCASSLAGERDSPPLHFGNGTRLTVT.